The 30 T cell receptor beta chains in this list originate from one sample, sequenced in a study of blood T cell repertoires in COVID-19. Some clones are missing from TCRdb's copy, which holds only in-frame ones; the method was immunoSEQ multiplex PCR. Here the sample spans about 220,000 clones, 84% being singletons. The sample consisted of PBMCs or T cells enriched from blood (not recorded which). These receptors all stem from a woman in her thirties or forties who had recovered from COVID-19.

V is TRBV5-4 and J is TRBJ2-3; D call uncertain. V was clipped by 1 base and J by 2 bases, with 8 bases between them. Germline lookup yields CDR1 SGHNT and CDR2 YYREEE (reference sequence). The CDR3 consists of 14 residues. DNA of the CDR3: TGTGCCAGCAGCTTGTGGCAGTCCACAGATACGCAGTATTTT. Encoded protein: CASSLWQSTDTQYF.

V and J are TRBV3-1 (or the pseudogene TRBV3-2) and TRBJ1-5, with 8 bases matching TRBD1. V lost 7 bases to trimming and J lost 1 base; unmatched junction nucleotides: 15. Germline CDR1 is LGHDT and CDR2 is YNNKEL (reference sequence). The CDR3 is made up of 18 amino acids. The CDR3 DNA sequence: TGTGCCAGCACCGGAAGGACAGGGAGGAAGCGGAGCAATCAGCCCCAGCATTTT. This encodes CASTGRTGRKRSNQPQHF.

This clone was recorded only once. This chain links TRBV4-1 with TRBJ2-6; 12 bases map to TRBD2. V lost 3 bases, J lost 2 bases, and 8 bases stayed unmatched. The CDR3 contains 19 residues. Germline-derived CDR1 and CDR2 are MGHRA and YSYEKL. The CDR3 nucleotides are TGCGCCAGCAGCCACCAACTACTAGCGGGAGGTACTGGGGCCAACGTCCTGACTTTC. Residues: CASSHQLLAGGTGANVLTF.

The chain combines TRBV5-6 with TRBJ1-4, with TRBD1 matching over 8 bases. Germline V gene lookup returns CDR1 SGHDT and CDR2 YYEEEE. The V and J ends lost 2 bases and 7 bases, in that order; junction bases with no gene match: 4. This CDR3 region has 14 residues. Here the CDR3 DNA reads TGTGCCAGCAGCTTCGACAGGGGTAGTGAAAAACTGTTTTTT. Residues: CASSFDRGSEKLFF. The full variable domain, with the rest looked up from reference TRBV5-6 and TRBJ1-4, is DAGVTQSPTHLIKTRGQQVTLRCSPKSGHDTVSWYQQALGQGPQFIFQYYEEEERQRGNFPDRFSGHQFPNYSSELNVNALLLGDSALYLCASSFDRGSEKLFFGSGTQLSVL.

The chain carries TRBV18 and TRBJ2-5, with TRBD1 identical over 8 bases. This CDR3 is built from 12 residues. V lost 6 bases to trimming and J lost 4 bases; unmatched junction nucleotides: 1. CDR1 is KGHSH and CDR2 is LQKENI in the germline V gene. CDR3: CASSDRGETQYF. As DNA, the CDR3 is TGTGCCAGCTCCGACAGGGGAGAGACCCAGTACTTC. Filled out from reference TRBV18 and TRBJ2-5, the complete variable domain reads NAGVMQNPRHLVRRRGQEARLRCSPMKGHSHVYWYRQLPEEGLKFMVYLQKENIIDESGMPKERFSAEFPKEGPSILRIQQVVRGDSAAYFCASSDRGETQYFGPGTRLLVL.

This clone was seen just once. This chain uses TRBV24-1 with TRBJ2-2, with D maybe TRBD1 (7 bases). The CDR3 totals 15 residues. The germline gives CDR1 KGHDR, CDR2 SFDVKD. Trimming removed 5 bases at V and 4 bases at J, with 13 bases between. As DNA, the CDR3 is TGTGCCACCAGTGTTCGACAGGGAGGCACCGGGGAGCTGTTTTTT. This translates into CATSVRQGGTGELFF.

The genes are TRBV19 and TRBJ2-7; the D gene is possibly TRBD2 (6 bases). Between the trimmed V and J ends, which lost 3 bases and 6 bases, there was a span of 9 bases. The CDR3 consists of 12 residues. In germline, CDR1 is LNHDA, CDR2 SQIVND (reference sequence). For the CDR3, the DNA is TGTGCCAGTAGTATGGGACTCTCCGAGCAGTACTTC. This gives the protein CASSMGLSEQYF.

This clone appeared once. The chain combines TRBV7-8 with TRBJ2-5, with TRBD2 matching over 10 bases. In germline, CDR1 is SGHVS, CDR2 FQNEAQ. V lost 1 base to trimming and J lost 5 bases; unmatched junction nucleotides: 10. CDR3 length: 17 amino acids. CDR3 loop: CASSLDHLAGVRETQYF. CDR3 bases: TGTGCCAGCAGCTTAGACCACCTAGCGGGAGTAAGGGAGACCCAGTACTTC. The entire variable domain, with the rest obtained from reference TRBV7-8 and TRBJ2-5, is as follows: GAGVSQSPRYKVAKRGQDVALRCDPISGHVSLFWYQQALGQGPEFLTYFQNEAQLDKSGLPSDRFFAERPEGSVSTLKIQRTQQEDSAVYLCASSLDHLAGVRETQYFGPGTRLLVL.

The chain is built from TRBV14 and TRBJ2-1, with TRBD2 matching 10 bases. This CDR3 region has 17 residues. Trimming removed 2 bases from V and 4 bases from J; junction bases left unmatched: 8. Per the germline V gene, CDR1 is SGHDN and CDR2 is FVKESK. The CDR3 DNA follows: TGTGCCAGCAGCCAACTATCCGGACTAGCGGCTTACAATGAGCAGTTCTTC. Its protein is CASSQLSGLAAYNEQFF.

J is TRBJ2-6 and V is TRBV6-6, with no clear D. The CDR3 contains 17 residues. CDR1 is MNHNY and CDR2 is SVGAGI in the germline V gene (reference sequence). V dropped 5 bases and J dropped 2 bases, with 16 bases sitting between them. For the CDR3, the DNA is TGTGCCAGCAGTCCCCCCTCCAGGCCGACTGGGGCCAACGTCCTGACTTTC. Protein: CASSPPSRPTGANVLTF.

This rearrangement joins TRBV19 to TRBJ1-1, with 7 positions matching TRBD1. This CDR3 spans 12 amino acids. V was pared by 9 bases and J by 5 bases, with 6 bases of the junction left unmatched. The germline V gene has CDR1 LNHDA and CDR2 SQIVND (reference sequence). The CDR3 spells CASRQGRTEAFF. As DNA, the CDR3 is TGTGCCAGCAGACAGGGTAGGACTGAAGCTTTCTTT.

J is TRBJ2-3 and V is TRBV12-5; 13 nucleotides agree with TRBD2. The CDR3 runs 17 residues. The germline gives CDR1 LGHNT, CDR2 FRNRAP. V trimming: 6 bases; J trimming: 4 bases; junction bases outside the gene matches: 10. The chain's CDR3 is CASGGATSGRRSDTQYF. The DNA for the CDR3 is TGTGCTAGTGGGGGGGCGACTAGCGGGAGGCGATCAGATACGCAGTATTTT.

The V call is TRBV28, the J call TRBJ2-7, with 7 bases aligning to TRBD1. This CDR3 is built from 13 residues. CDR1 MDHEN and CDR2 SYDVKM come from the germline V gene. J lost 2 bases, V lost 8 bases, and 6 bases had no gene match. CDR3 bases: TGTGCCAGCCGTAAACAGGGGACCTACGAGCAGTACTTC. This sequence encodes CASRKQGTYEQYF.

The chain carries TRBV28 and TRBJ2-7; 7 bases are a match to TRBD2. With 2 bases clipped from V and 2 bases from J, the junction kept 3 bases outside the gene matches. The CDR3 has 14 amino acids. Germline V CDR1 and CDR2: MDHEN, SYDVKM. CDR3 amino acids: CASSLAGRAYEQYF. The CDR3 DNA sequence: TGTGCCAGCAGTTTAGCGGGGAGGGCCTACGAGCAGTACTTC.

The count of this clone is one. CDR3 residues: CASSDGTSPTSTDTQYF. The CDR3 DNA reads TGTGCCAGCAGCGATGGGACTAGCCCTACTAGCACAGATACGCAGTATTTT. The chain recombines TRBV7-9 with TRBJ2-3; TRBD2 matches at 9 bases. From germline, CDR1 is SEHNR and CDR2 FQNEAQ (reference sequence). This CDR3 has 17 amino acids. Trimming cost V 5 bases and J 0 bases; bases outside gene matches: 9.

Only a few counts were recorded for this clone. The J gene is TRBJ1-5, the V gene TRBV2, with D maybe TRBD1 (6 bases). This CDR3 contains 15 residues. V lost 2 bases to trimming and J lost 4 bases, with 12 bases between them. Germline V gives CDR1 SNHLY, CDR2 FYNNEI. CDR3 nucleotide sequence: TGTGCCAGCAGTGAATCTAGGACAGTAAATCAGCCCCAGCATTTT. Translating gives CASSESRTVNQPQHF. The full variable domain, its missing parts supplied by reference TRBV2 and TRBJ1-5, is EPEVTQTPSHQVTQMGQEVILRCVPISNHLYFYWYRQILGQKVEFLVSFYNNEISEKSEIFDDQFSVERPDGSNFTLKIRSTKLEDSAMYFCASSESRTVNQPQHFGDGTRLSIL.

This rearrangement joins TRBV6-5 to TRBJ1-2; 7 bases match TRBD1. CDR1 is MNHEY, CDR2 SVGAGI, per germline. The V gene end was trimmed by 6 bases and the J gene end by 4 bases; junction bases not matched to a gene: 11. The CDR3 sequence is 15 residues long. The DNA of the CDR3 is TGTGCCAGCAGGCCCGGGATCGCAGGGGGCTATGGCTACACCTTC. As protein: CASRPGIAGGYGYTF.

The gene calls are TRBV18 and TRBJ2-7; no definite D call. Trimming removed 4 bases from V and 4 bases from J, with 8 bases in between. Germline V gives CDR1 KGHSH, CDR2 LQKENI. The CDR3 loop spans 12 amino acids. In DNA form, the CDR3 reads TGTGCCAGCTCACTCGACTCGTACGAGCAGTACTTC. Residues: CASSLDSYEQYF.

The V gene is TRBV5-1, the J gene TRBJ1-1, with TRBD1 matching 7 bases. The CDR3 runs to 15 residues. V shed 4 bases and J 3 bases; nucleotides not matched to a gene: 9. Germline values: CDR1 SGHRS, CDR2 YFSETQ. The CDR3 sequence is CASSVRQGGDTEAFF. In nucleotides, the CDR3 is TGCGCCAGCAGCGTCCGACAGGGTGGGGACACTGAAGCTTTCTTT. Full variable domain (remainder filled in from reference TRBV5-1 and TRBJ1-1): KAGVTQTPRYLIKTRGQQVTLSCSPISGHRSVSWYQQTPGQGLQFLFEYFSETQRNKGNFPGRFSGRQFSNSRSEMNVSTLELGDSALYLCASSVRQGGDTEAFFGQGTRLTVV.

The CDR3 protein is CASSLAAVGEKLFF. The CDR3 DNA sequence: TGTGCCAGCAGCTTAGCGGCGGTTGGTGAAAAACTGTTTTTT. The rearrangement uses TRBV11-2 and TRBJ1-4; D call uncertain. The V end lost 1 base, the J end lost 7 bases, and 10 bases lay between the germline ends. Germline V gene sequence: CDR1 SGHAT, CDR2 FQNNGV. The CDR3 runs to 14 residues.

This chain joins TRBV3-1 (or the pseudogene TRBV3-2) and TRBJ1-4; no clear D gene. The CDR3 is 12 amino acids. Looked up from germline, CDR1 is LGHDT and CDR2 is YNNKEL (reference sequence). V was cut by 1 base and J by 8 bases, with 5 bases left in between. This chain's CDR3 is CASSQAREKLFF. In nucleotides, the CDR3 is TGTGCCAGCAGCCAAGCGAGAGAAAAACTGTTTTTT.

V gene TRBV7-6 combines with J gene TRBJ2-2; 7 bases are a match to TRBD2. The germline CDR1 and CDR2 sequences are SGHVS and FNYEAQ. Germline trimming cut 5 bases from V and 8 bases from J; bases unmatched to any gene: 14. The length of the CDR3 is 16 residues. The CDR3: CASSLKTSPPGGELFF. The CDR3 DNA follows: TGTGCCAGCAGCCTCAAGACTAGCCCTCCGGGTGGGGAGCTGTTTTTT.

The gene calls are TRBV7-2 and TRBJ2-7, with TRBD2 identical over 13 bases. The CDR3 covers 16 residues. Germline V gene sequence: CDR1 SGHTA, CDR2 FQGNSA. Losses at the gene ends were 5 bases for V and 4 bases for J; bases not matched to a gene: 8. The CDR3 DNA is TGTGCCAGCAGCCAAACTAGCGGGAGGGGGGGATACGAGCAGTACTTC. Encoded protein: CASSQTSGRGGYEQYF. Full variable domain (missing parts from reference TRBV7-2 and TRBJ2-7): GAGVSQSPSNKVTEKGKDVELRCDPISGHTALYWYRQSLGQGLEFLIYFQGNSAPDKSGLPSDRFSAERTGGSVSTLTIQRTQQEDSAVYLCASSQTSGRGGYEQYFGPGTRLTVT.

The V and J genes are TRBV18 and TRBJ2-7; a possible D gene is TRBD2 (5 bases). This CDR3 comprises 13 residues. The V and J ends lost 3 bases and 2 bases respectively, with 8 bases between them. Germline CDR1 is KGHSH and CDR2 is LQKENI. In nucleotides, the CDR3 is TGTGCCAGCTCACCTCCCGGGGCCTACGAGCAGTACGTC. Translating gives CASSPPGAYEQYV.

V and J are TRBV12-3 or TRBV12-4 and TRBJ2-3, with D possibly being TRBD1 (6 bases). The CDR3 totals 13 residues. The V end lost 2 bases, the J end lost 5 bases, and 8 bases lay between the germline ends. The CDR3: CASSLHREDTQYF. The CDR3 DNA reads TGTGCCAGCAGTTTACACAGGGAAGATACGCAGTATTTT.

The chain has TRBV6-2 or TRBV6-3 and TRBJ2-7, with 8 bases identical to TRBD1. Trimming at V came to 2 bases and at J to 4 bases, leaving 7 bases not matched to a gene. There are 15 residues in the CDR3. Germline assignment: CDR1 MNHEY and CDR2 SVGEGT. The CDR3 reads CASSYGGQAGYEQYV. The CDR3 bases are TGTGCCAGCAGTTACGGGGGACAGGCGGGGTACGAGCAGTACGTC.

The rearrangement joins TRBV11-1 to TRBJ2-3, with 7 positions matching TRBD1. CDR1 and CDR2 from the germline V gene are SGHAT and FQDESV (reference sequence). The CDR3 totals 16 residues. Losses at the gene ends were 4 bases for V and 0 bases for J; bases not matched to a gene: 7. The CDR3 loop reads CASSSQQGPSTDTQYF. The DNA of the CDR3 is TGTGCCAGCAGCTCCCAACAGGGGCCTAGCACAGATACGCAGTATTTT. The whole variable domain, filled in from reference TRBV11-1 and TRBJ2-3, reads EAEVAQSPRYKITEKSQAVAFWCDPISGHATLYWYRQILGQGPELLVQFQDESVVDDSQLPKDRFSAERLKGVDSTLKIQPAELGDSAMYLCASSSQQGPSTDTQYFGPGTRLTVL.

The genes are TRBV21-1 and TRBJ2-7; no check of the table's D call, TRBD2, against the DNA was made. TRBV21-1 has pseudogene status. The CDR3 contains 13 residues. Here the CDR3 DNA reads TGTGCCAGCAGCAAACGTGGGAGGGACGAGCAGTACGTC. Residues: CASSKRGRDEQYV.

The chain couples TRBV20-1 to TRBJ2-1; the match to TRBD1 covers 10 bases. Germline V gives CDR1 DFQATT, CDR2 SNEGSKA (reference sequence). Trimming at V came to 3 bases and at J to 1 base, leaving 6 bases not matched to a gene. The CDR3 contains 16 residues. The CDR3 DNA sequence: TGCAGTGCTAGTAAGACAGGGGGCGGTTCCTACAATGAGCAGTTCTTC. This codes for CSASKTGGGSYNEQFF.

This rearrangement joins TRBV5-1 to TRBJ1-2; D is undetermined. This CDR3 has 14 residues. Germline values: CDR1 SGHRS, CDR2 YFSETQ. The V gene lost 5 bases and the J gene lost 5 bases, with 16 bases spanning the gap. CDR3 protein: CASSPKPGFYGYTF. The CDR3 coding sequence is TGCGCCAGCAGTCCTAAACCGGGTTTTTATGGCTACACCTTC.